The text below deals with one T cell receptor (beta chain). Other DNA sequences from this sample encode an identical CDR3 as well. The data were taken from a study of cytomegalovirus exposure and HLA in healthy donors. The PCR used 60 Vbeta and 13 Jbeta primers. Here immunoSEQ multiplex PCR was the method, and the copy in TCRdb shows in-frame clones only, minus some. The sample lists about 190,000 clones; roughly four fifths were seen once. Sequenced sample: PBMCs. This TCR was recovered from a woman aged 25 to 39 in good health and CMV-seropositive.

This chain's CDR3 is CASRPGLAGGYEQYF. CDR3 nucleotide sequence: TGTGCCAGCAGGCCCGGACTAGCGGGAGGCTACGAGCAGTACTTC. The chain has TRBV6-5 and TRBJ2-7; 14 bases map to TRBD2. The germline V gene has CDR1 MNHEY and CDR2 SVGAGI. CDR3 length: 15 residues. With 6 bases clipped from V and 3 bases from J, the junction kept 4 bases outside the gene matches.